A single sample is the source of the 15 T cell receptor beta chains below, sequenced in a study of cytomegalovirus exposure and HLA in healthy donors. The study ran its PCR with 60 Vbeta and 13 Jbeta primers. The protocol was immunoSEQ multiplex PCR, while the TCRdb copy is restricted to in-frame clones and leaves out a portion. The sample consists of about 65,000 clones, approximately 60% of them appearing once. Specimen: PBMCs. Receptors originate from a man aged 25-45 years in good health and CMV-seronegative.

The chain uses TRBV29-1 and TRBJ1-3, with D possibly being TRBD1 (5 bases). The CDR3 spans 14 residues. Germline V gives CDR1 SQVTM, CDR2 ANQGSEA. The V gene lost 7 bases and the J gene lost 0 bases, with 13 bases spanning the gap. The CDR3 here is CSGQTPSSGNTIYF. CDR3 nucleotide sequence: TGCAGCGGACAGACACCGAGCTCTGGAAACACCATATATTTT.

This clone was recorded at least ten times. J is TRBJ1-1 and V is TRBV6-1, with 7 bases fitting TRBD1. After removal of 11 bases from V and 6 bases from J, the junction contained 12 bases not matched to a gene. Germline V gene sequence: CDR1 MNHNS, CDR2 SASEGT. There are 13 residues in the CDR3. This CDR3 is CASARIQGPEAFF. CDR3 sequence (DNA): TGTGCCTCTGCTAGGATACAGGGGCCTGAAGCTTTCTTT.

The chain has TRBV27 and TRBJ1-5, with D tentatively TRBD1 (5 bases). The V gene's germline CDR1 is MNHEY and CDR2 SMNVEV (reference sequence). This CDR3 has 13 residues. V was pared by 3 bases and J by 7 bases, with 10 bases between. The CDR3 protein is CASSLTRAQPQHF. The CDR3 DNA reads as TGTGCCAGCAGTTTGACCAGGGCGCAGCCCCAGCATTTT.

The chain is built from TRBV25-1 and TRBJ1-2; 8 nucleotides agree with TRBD1. J gave up 3 bases and V 5 bases, and 8 bases lay outside the gene matches. Germline assignment: CDR1 MGHDK and CDR2 SYGVNS. The CDR3 totals 15 residues. The CDR3 DNA reads as TGTGCCAGCAGTCCTACGACAGGGGTCCACTATGGCTACACCTTC. Protein: CASSPTTGVHYGYTF.

The chain joins TRBV6-1 to TRBJ2-3; TRBD1 agrees at 7 bases. Germline V gene data show CDR1 as MNHNS and CDR2 as SASEGT. The CDR3 covers 15 residues. V was clipped by 4 bases and J by 0 bases; unmatched bases: 4. The CDR3, as DNA: TGTGCCAGCAGTGTAAACAGGGGAAGCACAGATACGCAGTATTTT. It codes for CASSVNRGSTDTQYF.

This clone was counted between two and nine times. The CDR3 sequence is CASSPRTSGDTQYF. DNA for the CDR3: TGTGCCAGCAGCCCACGGACTAGCGGAGATACGCAGTATTTT. This sequence joins TRBV11-2 and TRBJ2-3; 10 positions match TRBD2. This CDR3 has 14 residues. The germline CDR1 and CDR2 sequences are SGHAT and FQNNGV. With V trimmed by 5 bases and J by 5 bases, 4 bases remained unmatched.

The chain combines TRBV6-1 with TRBJ2-2, with TRBD2 matching 9 bases. With 6 bases clipped from V and 5 bases from J, the junction kept 7 bases outside the gene matches. CDR1 is MNHNS, CDR2 SASEGT, per germline. The CDR3 is 15 amino acids. The CDR3 DNA is TGTGCCAGCAGCCGAGCTAGCGGGGATACCGGGGAGCTGTTTTTT. This encodes CASSRASGDTGELFF.

V gene TRBV5-1 combines with J gene TRBJ2-5; D perhaps matches TRBD1 (6 bases). This CDR3 region has 14 residues. CDR1 SGHRS and CDR2 YFSETQ come from the germline V gene. V shed 3 bases and J shed 5 bases, with 14 bases lying between them. CDR3 region: CASSYRQAGETQYF. The CDR3, as DNA: TGCGCCAGCAGCTACCGACAGGCCGGGGAGACCCAGTACTTC.

The V gene is TRBV14, the J gene TRBJ1-6, with D maybe TRBD1 (6 bases). Germline V gene lookup returns CDR1 SGHDN and CDR2 FVKESK. CDR3 length equals 12 residues. Trimming removed 6 bases at V and 12 bases at J, with 12 bases between. The CDR3 nucleotides read TGTGCCAGCAGTCTCCAGGGGTTACCCCTCCACTTT. Encoded protein: CASSLQGLPLHF.

In this sample, this clone turned up a few times. This chain uses TRBV6-1 with TRBJ1-4; 11 bases line up with TRBD1. Germline loops: CDR1 MNHNS, CDR2 SASEGT. The trim removed 5 bases at V and 10 bases at J, leaving 9 bases unmatched. The CDR3 totals 15 residues. CDR3 in DNA: TGTGCCAGCAGTATTCCCGGGACAGGGGGAACAAAACTGTTTTTT. Translated, it gives CASSIPGTGGTKLFF.

This chain uses TRBV5-6 with TRBJ1-1; maybe TRBD1 (6 bases). This CDR3 has 14 residues. CDR1 and CDR2 from the germline V gene are SGHDT and YYEEEE. V gave up 2 bases and J gave up 4 bases, with 12 bases separating them. This CDR3 is CASSLTGYGTEAFF. The CDR3 nucleotides read TGTGCCAGCAGCTTAACAGGGTACGGCACTGAAGCTTTCTTT.

The chain is built from TRBV5-4 and TRBJ2-3, with D unclear. The CDR3 consists of 13 residues. Trimming took off 2 bases at V and 3 bases at J, with 7 bases between the two ends. Per germline, CDR1 SGHNT and CDR2 YYREEE (reference sequence). CDR3 region: CASSLLATDTQYF. The CDR3 region has the DNA TGTGCCAGCAGCTTACTCGCGACAGATACGCAGTATTTT.

This clone was observed a single time. The chain employs TRBV2 and TRBJ2-5; TRBD2 is a possible D gene (6 bases). Germline values: CDR1 SNHLY, CDR2 FYNNEI. The CDR3 loop spans 15 amino acids. V lost 5 bases and J lost 2, with 15 bases in between. The CDR3 region is CASSLRLVQQETQYF. DNA for the CDR3: TGTGCCAGCAGTCTAAGACTAGTCCAACAAGAGACCCAGTACTTC.

The chain recombines TRBV19 with TRBJ2-7, with TRBD2 matching over 8 bases. V lost 5 bases, J lost 2 bases, and 2 bases stayed unmatched. The CDR3 contains 13 residues. Germline-derived CDR1 and CDR2 are LNHDA and SQIVND (reference sequence). The CDR3 nucleotides read TGTGCCAGTAGTGGACTAGCCACCTACGAGCAGTACTTC. Protein: CASSGLATYEQYF.

This rearrangement joins TRBV14 to TRBJ1-1; D is unclear. Germline CDR1 SGHDN, CDR2 FVKESK. V lost 4 bases, J lost 4 bases, and 13 bases lay in between. The length of the CDR3 is 14 residues. The CDR3 nucleotides are TGTGCCAGCAGCCCTGTGGGCAGCTTCACTGAAGCTTTCTTT. Its protein product is CASSPVGSFTEAFF.